There are many counts of the clone carrying this T cell receptor (beta chain). HTBI primers from iRepertoire and Arm-PCR of CDR3 regions yielded the TCR beta libraries. TCRdb re-called the multiplex PCR reads through MiXCR, storing one row per CDR3 protein. Of over 350,000 distinct CDR3 sequences in the sample, over 14% were seen once. This entry comes from a study of regulatory T cells in long-lasting Graves disease. Time point defined: newly diagnosed GD, antithyroid drugs for less than 3 months. The TCR library was prepared using RNA isolated from PBMCs. EDTA tubes collected 7.5 to 9 milliliters of peripheral blood. The same data also went into a second study, on T cells in Graves' hyperthyroidism and ophthalmopathy.

The sample consisted of peripheral blood mononuclear cells (PBMCs), taken at new diagnosis, from a patient treated with antithyroid drugs. The TCR sequence derives from a woman in her thirties or forties with Graves disease.

The CDR3 loop is CASSLRLAGGFDEQFF. Here the CDR3 DNA reads TGTGCCAGCAGTTTACGGCTAGCGGGAGGGTTTGATGAGCAGTTCTTC. The chain employs TRBV12-3 or TRBV12-4 and TRBJ2-1; the match to TRBD2 covers 12 bases. The CDR3 totals 16 residues. With V trimmed by 2 bases and J by 8 bases, 7 bases remained unmatched.